This T cell receptor (beta chain) comes out of a study of beta chain features in type 1 diabetes. This clone has more than one count but fewer than ten. Antigen: not known. Expressed TCRB transcripts were sequenced because the entire RNA isolate underwent reverse transcription. Some clones are missing from TCRdb's copy, which holds only in-frame ones; the method was immunoSEQ multiplex PCR. Here the sample spans roughly 610,000 clones, about a sixth being singletons. General study findings and limits: Individuals with type 1 diabetes displayed fewer insertions and more deletions at VDJ junctions.

V lost 2 bases and J lost 5; bases outside the gene matches: 10. This CDR3 has 16 amino acids. CDR1 and CDR2 from the germline V gene are SGHTA and FQGNSA. The TCR sequence derives from a man between 18 and 29 years old in good health. Material: naive CD4+ T cells from blood. The chain employs TRBV7-2 and TRBJ1-1; 8 bases align to TRBD1. The CDR3 here is CASSLPGQGARTEAFF. CDR3 nucleotide sequence: TGTGCCAGCAGCTTACCCGGGCAGGGGGCAAGGACTGAAGCTTTCTTT. Looking up the rest from reference TRBV7-2 and TRBJ1-1 gives the full variable domain: GAGVSQSPSNKVTEKGKDVELRCDPISGHTALYWYRQSLGQGLEFLIYFQGNSAPDKSGLPSDRFSAERTGGSVSTLTIQRTQQEDSAVYLCASSLPGQGARTEAFFGQGTRLTVV.